This T cell receptor beta chain derives from a study of T cells in localized non-small cell lung cancer. Germline values: CDR1 SGHDT, CDR2 YYEEEE. V lost 4 bases, J lost 2 bases, and 5 bases lay in between. The CDR3 runs 12 residues. This clone was detected once. What it binds is unknown. Repertoires were generated with immunoSEQ multiplex PCR, while TCRdb's copy carries only in-frame clones and drops some. The top ten clones hold 10% to 15% of a sample with 25,000 to 35,000 clones, 88% of them seen once. Findings of the study overall: Adjacent lung tissue had a median approximately 57 of the top 100 clones found in the tumor. Higher T cell density in the blood was associated with longer overall survival, whereas higher adjacent-lung clonality associated with shorter survival.

The chain couples TRBV5-6 to TRBJ2-3, with D unresolved. This TCR derives from a female donor older than 55 with stage III squamous cell lung carcinoma. This material consisted of peripheral blood, taken before any cancer treatment. CDR3 sequence: CASSRATDTQYF. CDR3 DNA: TGTGCCAGCAGCCGAGCCACAGATACGCAGTATTTT.